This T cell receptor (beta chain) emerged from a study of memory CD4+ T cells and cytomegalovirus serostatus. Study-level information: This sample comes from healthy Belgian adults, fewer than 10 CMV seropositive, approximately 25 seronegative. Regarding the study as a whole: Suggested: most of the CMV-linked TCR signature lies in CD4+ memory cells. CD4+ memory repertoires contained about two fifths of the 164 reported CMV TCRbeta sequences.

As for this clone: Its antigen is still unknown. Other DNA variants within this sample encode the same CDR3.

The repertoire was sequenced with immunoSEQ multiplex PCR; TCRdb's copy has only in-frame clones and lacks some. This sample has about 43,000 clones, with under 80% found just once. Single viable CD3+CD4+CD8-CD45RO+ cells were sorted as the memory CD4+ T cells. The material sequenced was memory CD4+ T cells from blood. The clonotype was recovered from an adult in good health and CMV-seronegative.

In DNA, the CDR3 is TGTGCCAGCAGCTACCAAGAGACCCAGTACTTC. Protein product: CASSYQETQYF. The V call is TRBV6-5, the J call TRBJ2-5; D is ambiguous. The CDR3 spans 11 residues. Trimming left V 6 bases short and J 0 bases short, with 2 bases between. The germline CDR1 and CDR2 sequences are MNHEY and SVGAGI.